A single TCR beta chain is shown here with its context. Study processing details: Reference gene primer amplification yielded estimated nucleated cell counts. This table comes from immunoSEQ multiplex PCR, and its TCRdb copy is limited to in-frame clones, with some not included. V, J and clone size are taken as reported in that table, and D and trimming were inferred from the DNA itself. The sample has 65,000 to 70,000 clones; roughly 79% are singletons. This sample stems from a study of blood T cell repertoires in COVID-19. As for the study in general: Spain, Italy and the United States supplied samples that represented acute and convalescent COVID-19. The cDNA or gDNA used as material had been derived from T cells, B-cell-depleted T cells, or PBMCs.

The sequencing sample was made of peripheral blood. The source of this sequence is a man between 60 and 75 years old with acute or convalescent COVID-19.

For the CDR3, the DNA is TGTGCCAGCAGCCAAGATTGGGCCAGTGAAGCTTTCTTT. This sequence encodes CASSQDWASEAFF. This chain uses TRBV3-1 (or the pseudogene TRBV3-2) with TRBJ1-1; D not certain. The germline V gene encodes CDR1 LGHDT and CDR2 YNNKEL (reference sequence). This CDR3 is 13 amino acids long. The ends were cut back, 0 bases at V and 7 bases at J, with 9 bases in the middle.